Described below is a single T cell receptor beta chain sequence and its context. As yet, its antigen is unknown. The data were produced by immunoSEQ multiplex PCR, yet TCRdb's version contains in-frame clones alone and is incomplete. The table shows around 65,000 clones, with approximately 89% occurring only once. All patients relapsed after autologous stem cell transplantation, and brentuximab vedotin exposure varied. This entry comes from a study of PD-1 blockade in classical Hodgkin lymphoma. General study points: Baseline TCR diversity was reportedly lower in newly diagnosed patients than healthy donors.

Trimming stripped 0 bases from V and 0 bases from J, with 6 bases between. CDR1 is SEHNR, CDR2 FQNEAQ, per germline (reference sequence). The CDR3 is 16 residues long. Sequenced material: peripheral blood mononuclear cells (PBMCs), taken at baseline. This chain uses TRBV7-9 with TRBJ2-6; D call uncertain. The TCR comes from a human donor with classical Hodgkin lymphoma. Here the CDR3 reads CASSLARASGANVLTF. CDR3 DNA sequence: TGTGCCAGCAGCTTAGCCCGAGCCTCTGGGGCCAACGTCCTGACTTTC.